This entry describes one TCR beta chain. As handled by the study authors: Reference gene primer amplification in the assay estimated nucleated cell counts. Assay used: immunoSEQ multiplex PCR; TCRdb lists only in-frame clones, some missing. V and J calls and clone size are copied from that table; D and trimming were computed from the DNA. The sample yields around 29,000 clones, under 80% seen once. These data come from a study of blood T cell repertoires in COVID-19. Study context: COVID-19 samples collected from the United States, Italy and Spain covered acute and convalescent phases. T cells, B-cell-depleted T cells, or PBMCs supplied cDNA or gDNA.

The CDR3 sequence is 14 residues long. The germline V gene encodes CDR1 MDHEN and CDR2 SYDVKM. With 5 bases removed from V and 6 bases from J, the gap between germline ends came to 13 bases. The sequenced sample consisted of peripheral blood. The sequence was obtained from a woman in her 70s with active or convalescent COVID-19. The chain carries TRBV28 and TRBJ2-2; D is perhaps TRBD1 (5 bases). CDR3 in amino acids: CASSPSGFPGELFF. As DNA, the CDR3 is TGTGCCAGCAGTCCTTCAGGGTTTCCCGGGGAGCTGTTTTTT.